The clone carrying this T cell receptor (beta chain) was counted a few times. The antigen is unknown. This record comes from a study of T cells after yellow fever vaccination. Overall study findings and caveats: Abundant clonotypes from the bulk population could contaminate FACS-sorted repertoires.

The CDR3 totals 16 residues. Germline values: CDR1 MRHNA, CDR2 SNTAGT. Between the trimmed V and J ends, which lost 6 bases and 4 bases, there was a span of 21 bases. TCRdb redid the calling of the 5' RACE reads with MiXCR, one entry per CDR3 protein. The sample contains a few hundred thousand distinct CDR3 sequences, roughly 8.3% of which appear only once. The input for sequencing was PBMCs, taken 45 days after the first yellow fever vaccination. The chain carries TRBV6-4 and TRBJ1-2; D unresolved. The receptor was isolated from a man aged 18 to 29 who received the YFV17D yellow fever vaccine. The CDR3 DNA reads TGTGCCAGCAGACCCAAAATAGTCGGCTACTGCTATGGCTACACCTTC. It is translated as CASRPKIVGYCYGYTF.